This T cell receptor beta chain was captured in a study of blood T cell repertoires in COVID-19. About the study: There were acute and convalescent COVID-19 samples, and they came from the United States, Italy and Spain. The analysed material was cDNA or gDNA that came from T cells, B-cell-depleted T cells, or PBMCs.

J lost 9 bases, V lost 0 bases, and 6 bases had no gene match. CDR1 GTSNPN and CDR2 SVGIG come from the germline V gene (reference sequence). CDR3 length equals 14 residues. Among Cohort 3 donors, those recovered had two negative PCRs, clearance, or symptom resolution. The authors' processing: From reference gene primer amplification, estimates of nucleated cell counts were derived. Sequenced by immunoSEQ multiplex PCR; TCRdb stores in-frame clones only, minus some. V and J calls and clone size follow that table, whereas D and trimming were derived from the DNA. The sample lists some 320,000 clones, around 90% occurring once.

This TCR was sampled from a man aged 60 to 69 who had recovered from COVID-19. The source material was PBMCs or T cells enriched from blood (not recorded which). The chain is built from TRBV30 and TRBJ2-4, with TRBD1 matching over 9 bases. CDR3 nucleotide sequence: TGTGCCTGGAGTGTACAGGGGGCCGGGGGCATTCAGTACTTC. It yields the protein CAWSVQGAGGIQYF.